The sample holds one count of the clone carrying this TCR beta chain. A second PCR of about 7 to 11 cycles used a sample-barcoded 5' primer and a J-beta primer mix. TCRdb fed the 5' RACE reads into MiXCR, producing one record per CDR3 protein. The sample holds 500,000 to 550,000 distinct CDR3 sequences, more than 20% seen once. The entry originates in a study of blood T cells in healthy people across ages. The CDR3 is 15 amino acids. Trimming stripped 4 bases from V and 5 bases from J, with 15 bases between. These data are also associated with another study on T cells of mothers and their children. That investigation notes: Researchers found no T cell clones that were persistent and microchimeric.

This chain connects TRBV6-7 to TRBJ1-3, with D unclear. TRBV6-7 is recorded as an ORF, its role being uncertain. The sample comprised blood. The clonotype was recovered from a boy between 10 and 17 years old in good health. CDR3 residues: CASSSGWRARNTIYF. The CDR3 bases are TGTGCCAGCAGTTCCGGATGGAGGGCTCGAAACACCATATATTTT.